The 22 T cell receptor beta chains listed next were all sequenced from one sample in a study of blood T cell repertoires in COVID-19 (dated by TCRdb to the early 2020s). The library was built by means of the immunoSEQ multiplex PCR assay. Imported from immuneACCESS, the table was reduced by TCRdb to in-frame sequences with V and J called. These copies leave out some clones; in studies compared against another copy, an unresolved V gene accounts for under half, and the cause of the remainder is not known. The sample table records approximately 280,000 clones; 75% to 95% of these occur just once. The top ten clones comprise more than 6% of the sample. The specimen sequenced was peripheral blood. These receptors were taken from a woman aged 25 to 39 with COVID-19, enrolled during active disease.

This clone occurred a few times. The rearrangement links TRBV6-5 to TRBJ1-6, with unresolved D. Germline CDR1 MNHEY, CDR2 SVGAGI. V gave up 2 bases and J gave up 9 bases, with 5 bases separating them. The CDR3 has 12 amino acids. DNA of the CDR3: TGTGCCAGCAGTTACGCGAGTTCACCCCTCCACTTT. It is translated as CASSYASSPLHF.

The chain links TRBV9 to TRBJ2-7; D is ambiguous. With 7 bases removed from V and 6 bases from J, the gap between germline ends came to 17 bases. Germline assignment: CDR1 SGDLS and CDR2 YYNGEE. This CDR3 is 13 amino acids long. The CDR3 coding sequence is TGTGCCAGCTCGACCGCCAAAACGGGCGAGCAGTACTTC. It yields the protein CASSTAKTGEQYF.

The V call is TRBV28, the J call TRBJ2-3, with D perhaps matching TRBD1 (5 bases). In germline, CDR1 is MDHEN, CDR2 SYDVKM. The CDR3 totals 15 residues. The V end was cut by 3 bases, the J end by 3 bases, with 13 bases between. The CDR3 nucleotides are TGTGCCAGCAGTTTGGACATACCCCGAACAGATACGCAGTATTTT. Translating gives CASSLDIPRTDTQYF.

The chain employs TRBV28 and TRBJ2-1; TRBD1 is a possible D gene (5 bases). This CDR3 region has 11 residues. The V gene lost 6 bases and the J gene lost 7 bases, with 7 bases spanning the gap. The V gene's germline CDR1 is MDHEN and CDR2 SYDVKM. DNA for the CDR3: TGTGCCAGCAGCCAGGGAAATGAGCAGTTCTTC. It encodes CASSQGNEQFF.

The V and J genes are TRBV28 and TRBJ2-7; D is ambiguous. The CDR3 runs 13 residues. Germline V CDR1 and CDR2: MDHEN, SYDVKM. V was trimmed by 11 bases and J by 2 bases, leaving 16 bases between them. The CDR3 region has the DNA TGTGCCTCTCAGGATTCCCTAACCTACGAGCAGTACTTC. Its translation: CASQDSLTYEQYF.

V gene TRBV10-3 combines with J gene TRBJ2-2, with 7 positions matching TRBD1. Germline CDR1 and CDR2: ENHRY and SYGVKD. The CDR3 sequence is 15 residues long. The V gene end was trimmed by 3 bases and the J gene end by 1 base; junction bases not matched to a gene: 2. The chain's CDR3 is CAISEWTGNTGELFF. CDR3 nucleotides: TGTGCCATCAGTGAATGGACAGGGAACACCGGGGAGCTGTTTTTT.

This chain connects TRBV7-2 to TRBJ2-5; TRBD2 aligns across 7 bases. This CDR3 is 13 amino acids long. The germline V gene encodes CDR1 SGHTA and CDR2 FQGNSA. Germline trimming cut 5 bases from V and 6 bases from J; bases unmatched to any gene: 6. The CDR3 DNA follows: TGTGCCAGCAGCGCCTCGGGAGGAAAGACCCAGTACTTC. This sequence encodes CASSASGGKTQYF.

The genes are TRBV6-5 and TRBJ1-4; 7 nucleotides align to TRBD1. The CDR3 length is 15 residues. The J segment lost 3 bases and the V segment lost 5 bases, leaving 6 bases of the junction unmatched. Germline V gene sequence: CDR1 MNHEY, CDR2 SVGAGI. CDR3: CASSPKGASNEKLFF. The CDR3 DNA is TGTGCCAGCAGTCCGAAGGGGGCATCTAATGAAAAACTGTTTTTT.

The CDR3 DNA sequence: TGTGCCAGCAGTTTTAGGGACAGGGCGGACATTCAGTACTTC. It yields the protein CASSFRDRADIQYF. The V and J genes are TRBV28 and TRBJ2-4, with 9 bases that match TRBD1. This CDR3 contains 14 residues. Germline V gene lookup returns CDR1 MDHEN and CDR2 SYDVKM. The V segment lost 3 bases and the J segment 8 bases; nucleotides outside the gene matches: 5. The variable domain in full, with the rest retrieved from reference TRBV28 and TRBJ2-4, is DVKVTQSSRYLVKRTGEKVFLECVQDMDHENMFWYRQDPGLGLRLIYFSYDVKMKEKGDIPEGYSVSREKKERFSLILESASTNQTSMYLCASSFRDRADIQYFGAGTRLSVL.

The V call is TRBV11-2, the J call TRBJ2-3; no definite D call. Between the trimmed V and J ends, which lost 2 bases and 3 bases, there was a span of 3 bases. Germline-derived CDR1 and CDR2 are SGHAT and FQNNGV. CDR3 length equals 12 residues. CDR3 amino acids: CASSLITDTQYF. CDR3 in DNA: TGTGCCAGCAGCTTAATAACAGATACGCAGTATTTT. The full variable domain, completed using reference TRBV11-2 and TRBJ2-3, is EAGVAQSPRYKIIEKRQSVAFWCNPISGHATLYWYQQILGQGPKLLIQFQNNGVVDDSQLPKDRFSAERLKGVDSTLKIQPAKLEDSAVYLCASSLITDTQYFGPGTRLTVL.

The chain is built from TRBV2 and TRBJ1-4; D is unclear. The V gene's germline CDR1 is SNHLY and CDR2 FYNNEI. The CDR3 spans 15 residues. Deletions cut 6 bases from V and 0 bases from J, with 11 bases between. The CDR3 DNA reads as TGTGCCAGCAGCAGGCAGCCAGCAACTAATGAAAAACTGTTTTTT. This translates into CASSRQPATNEKLFF.

The chain has TRBV5-1 and TRBJ2-6, with 9 bases identical to TRBD1. V gave up 0 bases and J gave up 0 bases; unmatched junction bases: 7. The CDR3 loop spans 19 amino acids. CDR1 is SGHRS, CDR2 YFSETQ, per germline. The CDR3 region has the DNA TGCGCCAGCAGCTTGGCCCCTGGGACAGGGAGCTCTGGGGCCAACGTCCTGACTTTC. Amino acid sequence: CASSLAPGTGSSGANVLTF.

The rearrangement links TRBV10-3 to TRBJ2-2; 14 bases match TRBD2. V was pared by 5 bases and J by 3 bases, with 5 bases of the junction left unmatched. This CDR3 has 17 amino acids. Germline values: CDR1 ENHRY, CDR2 SYGVKD. In nucleotides, the CDR3 is TGTGCCATCAGTCTTATGACTAGCGGGAGGGACACCGGGGAGCTGTTTTTT. This sequence encodes CAISLMTSGRDTGELFF.

The chain has TRBV5-4 and TRBJ2-2; TRBD2 aligns across 15 bases. The CDR3 has 19 amino acids. Germline assignment: CDR1 SGHNT and CDR2 YYREEE (reference sequence). The J segment lost 5 bases and the V segment lost 5 bases, leaving 13 bases of the junction unmatched. In DNA, the CDR3 is TGTGCCAGCAGTAAATTCGGACTAGCGGGAGGGCCGGGGACCGGGGAGCTGTTTTTT. It specifies CASSKFGLAGGPGTGELFF.

This clone was observed a single time. The chain is built from TRBV19 and TRBJ2-3; TRBD2 aligns across 13 bases. J lost 4 bases, V lost 3 bases, and 4 bases had no gene match. Germline-derived CDR1 and CDR2 are LNHDA and SQIVND (reference sequence). The CDR3 spans 16 residues. In DNA, the CDR3 is TGTGCCAGTAGTATGCAAGGGACTAGCGGGGCAGATACGCAGTATTTT. As protein: CASSMQGTSGADTQYF. The full variable domain, completed using reference TRBV19 and TRBJ2-3, is DGGITQSPKYLFRKEGQNVTLSCEQNLNHDAMYWYRQDPGQGLRLIYYSQIVNDFQKGDIAEGYSVSREKKESFPLTVTSAQKNPTAFYLCASSMQGTSGADTQYFGPGTRLTVL.

On this clone itself: Other DNA sequences in the sample encode the same CDR3. CDR3 DNA: TGCGCCAGCAGCGAGGGACAGGGGTTCACTGAAGCTTTCTTT. Residues: CASSEGQGFTEAFF. The chain uses TRBV5-1 and TRBJ1-1, with 10 bases fitting TRBD1. J lost 4 bases, V lost 4 bases, and 4 bases had no gene match. CDR1 SGHRS and CDR2 YFSETQ come from the germline V gene. The CDR3 is 14 residues long.

This clone was seen a few times. V and J are TRBV5-6 and TRBJ1-2, with 12 bases lining up with TRBD1. CDR1 is SGHDT and CDR2 is YYEEEE in the germline V gene. CDR3 length equals 17 residues. After removal of 1 base from V and 4 bases from J, the junction contained 8 bases not matched to a gene. DNA of the CDR3: TGTGCCAGCAGCTTGTTGGGACAGGGGGCGGAAGGCTATGGCTACACCTTC. Its protein is CASSLLGQGAEGYGYTF.

This chain uses TRBV2 with TRBJ2-1; no clear D gene. CDR3 length: 11 residues. V gave up 2 bases and J gave up 13 bases, with 9 bases separating them. Germline V lookup: CDR1 SNHLY, CDR2 FYNNEI. The CDR3 sequence is CASSERSSQFF. The DNA for the CDR3 is TGTGCCAGCAGTGAACGGAGCTCTCAGTTCTTC.

This chain uses TRBV7-9 with TRBJ1-2; TRBD1 matches 9 bases. CDR1 and CDR2 (germline): SEHNR, FQNEAQ (reference sequence). The CDR3 length is 16 residues. The trim removed 4 bases at V and 5 bases at J, leaving 11 bases unmatched. The CDR3 DNA is TGTGCCAGCAGCTCTTCTACAGGGGGCGCCCGGTATGGCTACACCTTC. This translates into CASSSSTGGARYGYTF.

The rearrangement joins TRBV19 to TRBJ2-4, with TRBD2 matching over 12 bases. V dropped 2 bases and J dropped 13; count of bases not matched to a gene: 9. The germline gives CDR1 LNHDA, CDR2 SQIVND (reference sequence). The CDR3 extends over 15 amino acids. The CDR3 sequence: CASSITPLAGGIQYF. The CDR3, as DNA: TGTGCCAGTAGTATAACCCCGCTAGCGGGAGGGATCCAGTACTTC.

CDR3 amino acids: CASSYYQGASNQPQHF. CDR3 DNA sequence: TGTGCCAGCAGTTACTACCAGGGGGCGAGCAATCAGCCCCAGCATTTT. The genes are TRBV6-5 and TRBJ1-5; 8 bases are a match to TRBD1. The junction had 3 bases not matched to a gene; V was cut back by 1 base and J by 1 base. The CDR3 runs to 16 residues. Germline V gene data show CDR1 as MNHEY and CDR2 as SVGAGI.

On this clone: The junction does not match germline at one end; this may be a read error. The J gene is TRBJ2-1, the V gene TRBV7-2, with 12 bases fitting TRBD2. Looked up from germline, CDR1 is SGHTA and CDR2 is FQGNSA. There are 18 residues in the CDR3. The CDR3 protein is CASSISSGGAARDNGQFF. The CDR3 DNA reads TGTGCCAGCAGCATATCTAGCGGGGGGGCCGCGAGGGACAATGGGCAGTTCTTC.